Below, 12 T cell receptor beta chains from the same sample are listed, as sequenced in a study of T cells after yellow fever vaccination. TCRdb called the 5' RACE reads again in MiXCR, with one record for every CDR3 protein. The sample includes a few hundred thousand distinct CDR3 sequences, less than 20% of them seen just once. The specimen was PBMCs, collected 15 days after the yellow fever booster vaccination. These TCRs come from a man aged 25-40 years who received the YFV17D yellow fever vaccine.

This clonotype was detected a few times. This chain uses TRBV9 with TRBJ2-7, with D possibly matching TRBD2 (6 bases). The CDR3 consists of 16 residues. Per germline, CDR1 SGDLS and CDR2 YYNGEE. Trimming removed 3 bases from V and 2 bases from J, with 18 bases in between. The CDR3 here is CASSERVFSDPYEQYF. The CDR3 DNA sequence: TGTGCCAGCAGCGAGCGGGTCTTTAGCGACCCCTACGAGCAGTACTTC.

In this sample, this clonotype turned up a few times. The V call is TRBV28, the J call TRBJ1-1; D uncertain. CDR3 length: 13 residues. Germline values: CDR1 MDHEN, CDR2 SYDVKM. The V and J ends lost 2 bases and 11 bases respectively, with 15 bases between them. CDR3 coding DNA: TGTGCCAGCAGTTTACCCTCAAACAGCTGGGCTTTCTTT. Amino acid sequence: CASSLPSNSWAFF.

The chain joins TRBV10-3 to TRBJ1-1, with D possibly TRBD1 on 6 matching bases. Trimming took 2 bases from V and 1 from J, leaving 11 bases between them. The CDR3 is 15 residues long. The germline gives CDR1 ENHRY, CDR2 SYGVKD. CDR3 region: CAISEATQGNTEAFF. CDR3 nucleotide sequence: TGTGCCATCAGTGAGGCAACACAGGGGAACACTGAAGCTTTCTTT.

The sample holds a few counts of this clonotype. The chain uses TRBV4-1 and TRBJ2-1; D is ambiguous. Trimming cost V 0 bases and J 12 bases, with 12 bases left between them. The CDR3 extends over 13 amino acids. The V gene's germline CDR1 is MGHRA and CDR2 YSYEKL. CDR3 residues: CASSQDPPGGQFF. The DNA for the CDR3 is TGCGCCAGCAGCCAAGACCCCCCCGGTGGGCAGTTCTTC.

The sample holds a few counts of this clonotype. CDR3 residues: CSAHGPRSYEQYF. CDR3 nucleotides: TGCAGTGCCCATGGGCCCCGCTCCTACGAGCAGTACTTC. The chain employs TRBV20-1 and TRBJ2-7; D call uncertain. V was cut by 6 bases and J by 0 bases, with 12 bases left in between. Germline V CDR1 and CDR2: DFQATT, SNEGSKA (reference sequence). CDR3 length equals 13 residues.

J is TRBJ2-1 and V is TRBV6-4, with 11 bases matching TRBD2. CDR1 and CDR2 (germline): MRHNA, SNTAGT. With 4 bases clipped from V and 1 base from J, the junction kept 6 bases outside the gene matches. The CDR3 covers 17 residues. In DNA, the CDR3 is TGTGCCAGCAGTGTCTCGCCTAGCGGGAGGTCCTACAATGAGCAGTTCTTC. It specifies CASSVSPSGRSYNEQFF.

This clonotype turned up a few times. V usage is TRBV6-5 and J usage is TRBJ2-3; no definite D call. This CDR3 has 14 residues. Germline CDR1 MNHEY, CDR2 SVGAGI. Trimming shortened V by 6 bases and J by 3 bases, and 13 bases separated the two germline ends. DNA for the CDR3: TGTGCCAGCAGCGGATCTTTTGGGACAGATACGCAGTATTTT. This codes for CASSGSFGTDTQYF.

V is TRBV20-1 and J is TRBJ1-2; D gene uncertain. The CDR3 consists of 12 residues. CDR1 is DFQATT and CDR2 is SNEGSKA in the germline V gene (reference sequence). The V end was cut by 5 bases, the J end by 7 bases, with 14 bases between. The chain's CDR3 is CSAYGGIGGYTF. The CDR3 DNA is TGCAGTGCTTATGGAGGGATCGGTGGCTACACCTTC.

This clonotype showed up just a few times. The rearrangement links TRBV11-3 to TRBJ2-1, with TRBD1 matching over 7 bases. This CDR3 region has 16 residues. Germline V lookup: CDR1 SGHNT, CDR2 YENEEA. Trimming took 4 bases from V and 1 from J; bases not matched to a gene: 7. The CDR3 nucleotides are TGTGCCAGCAGCTCCATTACAGGGGTGTCCTACAATGAGCAGTTCTTC. Its translation is CASSSITGVSYNEQFF.

This clonotype was seen a few times. The J gene is TRBJ2-7, the V gene TRBV20-1; D might be TRBD2 (5 bases). This CDR3 has 16 amino acids. Germline values: CDR1 DFQATT, CDR2 SNEGSKA (reference sequence). The V end lost 0 bases, the J end lost 3 bases, and 18 bases lay between the germline ends. The CDR3 spells CSARDPGSHEGYEQYF. The CDR3 coding sequence is TGCAGTGCTAGAGATCCGGGGAGCCATGAGGGCTACGAGCAGTACTTC.

CDR3 sequence: CATWGPGGGSYEQYF. In DNA, the CDR3 is TGTGCCACCTGGGGTCCAGGGGGAGGGTCCTACGAGCAGTACTTC. The chain employs TRBV28 and TRBJ2-7, with D perhaps TRBD1 or TRBD2 (7 bases each). Trimming took off 10 bases at V and 1 base at J, with 20 bases between the two ends. This CDR3 is 15 amino acids long. CDR1 and CDR2 (germline): MDHEN, SYDVKM. Full variable domain (rest looked up from reference TRBV28 and TRBJ2-7): DVKVTQSSRYLVKRTGEKVFLECVQDMDHENMFWYRQDPGLGLRLIYFSYDVKMKEKGDIPEGYSVSREKKERFSLILESASTNQTSMYLCATWGPGGGSYEQYFGPGTRLTVT.

The CDR3 spells CASSLRPDEQFF. Here the CDR3 DNA reads TGTGCCAGCAGTTTGCGCCCGGATGAGCAGTTCTTC. V usage is TRBV28 and J usage is TRBJ2-1; D not resolved. V shed 3 bases and J shed 8 bases, with 8 bases lying between them. Per the germline V gene, CDR1 is MDHEN and CDR2 is SYDVKM. The CDR3 runs to 12 residues.